Described below is a single TCR beta chain sequence and its context. Its antigen is undetermined. V lost 3 bases and J 7 bases, leaving 9 bases between the germline ends. Germline CDR1 is SQVTM and CDR2 is ANQGSEA. The CDR3 totals 11 residues. The data are from a study of CD8 T cells in ankylosing spondylitis. Quantitative barcoded 5'-RACE was used to prepare TCR beta libraries. TCRdb ran MiXCR on the 5' RACE reads and lists one entry per CDR3 protein. Seen here are about 250,000 distinct CDR3 sequences, over 30% observed once, and the top ten hold around 4.2%. General study findings and limits: There was a TCR beta motif, made of several highly homologous variants, that appeared characteristic of ankylosing spondylitis blood. The disease-linked clones had a CD8+ phenotype and low blood frequencies.

This sequence originates from a male donor with ankylosing spondylitis or in good health (not recorded which). This sequence joins TRBV29-1 and TRBJ1-1; D possibly corresponds to TRBD1 (5 bases). Specimen: blood, either unsorted or a sorted T cell fraction (not recorded which). The CDR3 DNA sequence: TGCAGCGTTGAGCTAGGGGTTGAAGCTTTCTTT. Protein product: CSVELGVEAFF.